This T cell receptor beta chain came from a study of identical twins. Study findings and constraints: Analyses of zero insertions could, in part, be confounded by invariant MAIT and iNKT cells. Sequences that were beta out-of-frame showed weaker excess twin sharing.

Of note for this clonotype: What it recognizes is unknown.

The CDR3 totals 15 residues. V was cut by 2 bases and J by 3 bases, with 10 bases left in between. Germline CDR1 reads SEHNR; CDR2 reads FQNEAQ (reference sequence). TCRdb redid the calling of the 5' RACE reads with MiXCR, one entry per CDR3 protein. The sample has 400,000 or so distinct CDR3 sequences, 9% seen once. Sequenced: naive T cells sorted from blood. This clonotype was sampled from a woman in her forties or fifties in good health. The chain couples TRBV7-9 to TRBJ1-4, with no clear D. The CDR3 DNA is TGTGCCAGCAGCTTAATTGACGGACCTAATGAAAAACTGTTTTTT. Translated, it gives CASSLIDGPNEKLFF.